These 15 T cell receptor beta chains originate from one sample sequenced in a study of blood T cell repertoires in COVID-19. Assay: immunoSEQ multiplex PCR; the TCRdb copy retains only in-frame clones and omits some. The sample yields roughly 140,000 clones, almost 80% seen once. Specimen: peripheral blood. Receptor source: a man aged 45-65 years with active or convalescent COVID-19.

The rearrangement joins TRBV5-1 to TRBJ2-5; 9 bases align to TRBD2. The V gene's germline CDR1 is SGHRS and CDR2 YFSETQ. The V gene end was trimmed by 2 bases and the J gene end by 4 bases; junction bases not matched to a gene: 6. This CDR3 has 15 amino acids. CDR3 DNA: TGCGCCAGCAGCTTAAGGGCGGGAGGGCCAGAGACCCAGTACTTC. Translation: CASSLRAGGPETQYF.

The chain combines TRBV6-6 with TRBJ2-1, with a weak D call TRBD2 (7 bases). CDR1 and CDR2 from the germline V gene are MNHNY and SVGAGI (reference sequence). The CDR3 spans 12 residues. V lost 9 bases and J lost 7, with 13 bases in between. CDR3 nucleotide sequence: TGTGCCAGTGGGGAGGGGGGGAATGAGCAGTTCTTC. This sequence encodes CASGEGGNEQFF.

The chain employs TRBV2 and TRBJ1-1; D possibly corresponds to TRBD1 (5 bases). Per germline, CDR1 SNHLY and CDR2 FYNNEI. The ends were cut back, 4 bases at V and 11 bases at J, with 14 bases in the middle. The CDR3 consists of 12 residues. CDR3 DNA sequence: TGTGCCAGCAGTGGGACAAAATATAGGGCTTTCTTT. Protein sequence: CASSGTKYRAFF.

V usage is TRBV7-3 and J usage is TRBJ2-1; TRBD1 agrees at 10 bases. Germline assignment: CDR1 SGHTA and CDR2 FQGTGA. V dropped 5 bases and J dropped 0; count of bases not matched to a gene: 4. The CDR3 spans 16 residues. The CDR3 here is CASSPRTGGSYNEQFF. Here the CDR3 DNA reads TGTGCCAGCAGCCCTAGGACAGGGGGCTCCTACAATGAGCAGTTCTTC.

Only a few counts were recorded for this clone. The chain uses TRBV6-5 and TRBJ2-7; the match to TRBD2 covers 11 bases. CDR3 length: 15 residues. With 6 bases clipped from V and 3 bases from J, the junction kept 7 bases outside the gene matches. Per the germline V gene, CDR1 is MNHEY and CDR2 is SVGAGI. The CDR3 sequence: CASSSRLAGFYEQYF. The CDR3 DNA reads TGTGCCAGCAGCTCCCGACTAGCGGGATTCTACGAGCAGTACTTC.

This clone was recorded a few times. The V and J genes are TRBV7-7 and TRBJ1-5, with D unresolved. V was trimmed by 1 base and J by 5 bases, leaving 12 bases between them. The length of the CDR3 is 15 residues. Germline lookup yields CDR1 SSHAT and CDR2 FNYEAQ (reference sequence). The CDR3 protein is CASSLVPSSDQPQHF. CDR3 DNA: TGTGCCAGCAGCTTAGTGCCCTCGAGCGATCAGCCCCAGCATTTT.

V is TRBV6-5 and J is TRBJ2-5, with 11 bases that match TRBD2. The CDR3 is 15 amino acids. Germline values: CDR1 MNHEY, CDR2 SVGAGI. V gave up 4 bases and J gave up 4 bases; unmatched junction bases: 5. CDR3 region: CASSFSGRAGETQYF. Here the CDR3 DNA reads TGTGCCAGCAGTTTTAGCGGGAGGGCCGGAGAGACCCAGTACTTC.

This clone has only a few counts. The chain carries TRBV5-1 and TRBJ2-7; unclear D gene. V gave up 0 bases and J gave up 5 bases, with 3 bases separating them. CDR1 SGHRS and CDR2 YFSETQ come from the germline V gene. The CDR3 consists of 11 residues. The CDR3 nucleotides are TGCGCCAGCAGCTTGGCCAACGAGCAGTACTTC. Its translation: CASSLANEQYF. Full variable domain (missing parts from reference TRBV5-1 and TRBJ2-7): KAGVTQTPRYLIKTRGQQVTLSCSPISGHRSVSWYQQTPGQGLQFLFEYFSETQRNKGNFPGRFSGRQFSNSRSEMNVSTLELGDSALYLCASSLANEQYFGPGTRLTVT.

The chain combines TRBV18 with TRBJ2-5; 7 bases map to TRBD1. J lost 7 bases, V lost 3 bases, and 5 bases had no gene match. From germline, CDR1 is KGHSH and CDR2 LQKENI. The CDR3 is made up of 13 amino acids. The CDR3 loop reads CASSPTGLGTQYF. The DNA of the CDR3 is TGTGCCAGCTCACCGACAGGGCTAGGGACCCAGTACTTC.

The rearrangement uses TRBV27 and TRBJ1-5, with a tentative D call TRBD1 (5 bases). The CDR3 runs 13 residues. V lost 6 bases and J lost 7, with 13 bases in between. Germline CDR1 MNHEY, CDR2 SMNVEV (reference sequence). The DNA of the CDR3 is TGTGCCAGCAGCGGGGGGGGTTGGCAGCCCCAGCATTTT. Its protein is CASSGGGWQPQHF.

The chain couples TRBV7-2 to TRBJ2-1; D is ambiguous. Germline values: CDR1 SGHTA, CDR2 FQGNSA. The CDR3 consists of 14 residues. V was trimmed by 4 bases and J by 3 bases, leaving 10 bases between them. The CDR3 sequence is CASSSRALYNEQFF. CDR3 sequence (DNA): TGTGCCAGCAGCTCTCGAGCGCTCTACAATGAGCAGTTCTTC.

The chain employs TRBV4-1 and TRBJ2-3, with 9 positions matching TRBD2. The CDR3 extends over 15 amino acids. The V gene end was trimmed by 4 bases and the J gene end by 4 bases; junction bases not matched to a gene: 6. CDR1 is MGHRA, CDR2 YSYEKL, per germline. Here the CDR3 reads CASSRAVAGADTQYF. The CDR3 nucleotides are TGCGCCAGCAGCCGAGCAGTAGCGGGAGCAGATACGCAGTATTTT.

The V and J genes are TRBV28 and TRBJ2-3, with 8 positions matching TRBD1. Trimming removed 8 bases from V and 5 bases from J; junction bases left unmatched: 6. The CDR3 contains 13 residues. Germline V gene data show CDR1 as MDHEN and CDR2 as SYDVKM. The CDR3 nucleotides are TGTGCCAGCTCCACAGGGGGACAAGATACGCAGTATTTT. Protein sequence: CASSTGGQDTQYF. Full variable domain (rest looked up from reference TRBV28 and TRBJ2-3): DVKVTQSSRYLVKRTGEKVFLECVQDMDHENMFWYRQDPGLGLRLIYFSYDVKMKEKGDIPEGYSVSREKKERFSLILESASTNQTSMYLCASSTGGQDTQYFGPGTRLTVL.

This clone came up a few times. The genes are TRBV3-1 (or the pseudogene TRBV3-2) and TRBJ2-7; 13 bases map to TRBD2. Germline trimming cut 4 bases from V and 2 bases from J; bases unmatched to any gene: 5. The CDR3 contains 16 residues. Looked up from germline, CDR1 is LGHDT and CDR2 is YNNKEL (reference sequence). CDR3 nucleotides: TGTGCCAGCAGCCCCCAGGGACTAGCGGGAACCTACGAGCAGTACTTC. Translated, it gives CASSPQGLAGTYEQYF.

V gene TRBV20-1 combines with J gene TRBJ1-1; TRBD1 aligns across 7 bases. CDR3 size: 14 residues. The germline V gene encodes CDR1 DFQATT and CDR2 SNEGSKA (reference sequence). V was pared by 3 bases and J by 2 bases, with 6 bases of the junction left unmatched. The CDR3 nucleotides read TGCAGTGCTAGTCGCCCAGGGGGTAACACTGAAGCTTTCTTT. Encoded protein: CSASRPGGNTEAFF.